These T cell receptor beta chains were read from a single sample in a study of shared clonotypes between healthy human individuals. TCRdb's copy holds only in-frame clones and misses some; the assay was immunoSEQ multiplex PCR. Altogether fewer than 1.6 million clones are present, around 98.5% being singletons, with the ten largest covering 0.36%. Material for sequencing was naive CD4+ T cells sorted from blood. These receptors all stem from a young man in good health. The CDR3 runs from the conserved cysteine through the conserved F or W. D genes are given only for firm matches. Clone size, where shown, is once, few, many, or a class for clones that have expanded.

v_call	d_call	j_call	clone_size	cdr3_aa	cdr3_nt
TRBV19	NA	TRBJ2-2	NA	CASRQVNTGELFF	TGTGCCAGTAGACAGGTCAACACCGGGGAGCTGTTTTTT
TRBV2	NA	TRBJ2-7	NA	CASSDPYEQYF	TGTGCCAGCAGTGACCCATACGAGCAGTACTTC
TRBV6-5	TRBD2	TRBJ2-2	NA	CASSYLLAGGTGELFF	TGTGCCAGCAGTTACTTACTAGCGGGAGGCACCGGGGAGCTGTTTTTT
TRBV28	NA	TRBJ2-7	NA	CASSPAGTGDEQYF	TGTGCCAGCAGTCCCGCCGGGACGGGAGACGAGCAGTACTTC
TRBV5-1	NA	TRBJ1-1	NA	CASSLSGFSSMNTEAFF	TGCGCCAGCAGCTTGTCAGGTTTCTCTTCTATGAACACTGAAGCTTTCTTT
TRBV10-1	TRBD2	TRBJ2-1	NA	CASSELSGLHNEQFF	TGCGCCAGCAGTGAGCTTTCGGGACTACACAATGAGCAGTTCTTC
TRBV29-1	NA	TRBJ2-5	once	CSVARGEETQYF	TGCAGCGTTGCCAGGGGAGAAGAGACCCAGTACTTC
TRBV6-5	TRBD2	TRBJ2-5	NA	CASSYGSGEETQYF	TGTGCCAGCAGTTACGGTAGCGGGGAAGAGACCCAGTACTTC
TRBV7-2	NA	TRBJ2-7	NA	CASSLRSWAGPGPSYEQYF	TGTGCCAGCAGCTTAAGGAGCTGGGCAGGGCCTGGACCCTCCTACGAGCAGTACTTC
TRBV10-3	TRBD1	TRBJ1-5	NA	CAISEHRDRTYSNQPQHF	TGTGCCATCAGTGAACACCGGGACAGGACATATAGCAATCAGCCCCAGCATTTT
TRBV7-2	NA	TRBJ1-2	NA	CASSLNSGDYGYTF	TGTGCCAGCAGCTTAAATTCAGGCGACTATGGCTACACCTTC
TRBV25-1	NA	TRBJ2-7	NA	CASSRDGEQYF	TGTGCCAGCAGTAGGGATGGCGAGCAGTACTTC
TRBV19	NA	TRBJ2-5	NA	CASSLTAVETQYF	TGTGCCAGTAGTCTGACGGCGGTGGAGACCCAGTACTTC
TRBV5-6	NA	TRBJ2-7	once	CASSLASGSSYEQYF	TGTGCCAGCAGCTTGGCGAGCGGATCTTCCTACGAGCAGTACTTC
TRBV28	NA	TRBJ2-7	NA	CASCNGDLAPYEQYF	TGTGCCAGCTGCAACGGGGACTTGGCCCCCTACGAGCAGTACTTC
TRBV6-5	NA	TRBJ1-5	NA	CASSSGAGPQHF	TGTGCCAGCAGCTCCGGGGCTGGGCCCCAGCATTTT
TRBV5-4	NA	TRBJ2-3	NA	CASSSGRVTQYF	TGTGCCAGCAGCTCCGGACGAGTAACGCAGTATTTT
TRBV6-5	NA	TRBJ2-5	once	CASSSWMRTQYF	TGTGCCAGCAGTTCGTGGATGAGGACCCAGTACTTC
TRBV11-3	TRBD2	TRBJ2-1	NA	CASSPGTSGYNEQFF	TGTGCCAGCAGCCCCGGGACTAGCGGATACAATGAGCAGTTCTTC
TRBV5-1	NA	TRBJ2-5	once	CASSSYSVGSGETQYF	TGCGCCAGCAGCAGTTACAGTGTGGGGTCAGGAGAGACCCAGTACTTC
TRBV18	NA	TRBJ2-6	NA	CASSPLAAPGANVLTF	TGTGCCAGCTCACCACTCGCGGCCCCTGGGGCCAACGTCCTGACTTTC
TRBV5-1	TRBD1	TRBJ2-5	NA	CASSLTGDEETQYF	TGCGCCAGCAGCTTGACAGGGGATGAGGAGACCCAGTACTTC
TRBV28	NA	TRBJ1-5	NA	CASSTLGQPQHF	TGTGCCAGCAGTACTTTGGGACAGCCCCAGCATTTT
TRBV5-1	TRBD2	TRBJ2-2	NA	CASSGVAGYTGELFF	TGCGCCAGCAGCGGGGTAGCGGGCTACACCGGGGAGCTGTTTTTT
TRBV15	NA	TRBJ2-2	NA	CATSRDRLSPIDAGELFF	TGTGCCACCAGCAGAGACCGACTTTCCCCTATAGACGCCGGGGAGCTGTTTTTT
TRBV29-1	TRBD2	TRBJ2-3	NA	CSVEGTSGSRTDTQYF	TGCAGCGTTGAAGGGACTAGCGGCAGCAGAACAGATACGCAGTATTTT
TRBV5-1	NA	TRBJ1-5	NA	CASSYDSLNQPQHF	TGCGCCAGCAGCTACGACAGCCTCAATCAGCCCCAGCATTTT
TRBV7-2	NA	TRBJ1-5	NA	CASTPSINQPQHF	TGTGCCAGCACCCCCTCCATCAATCAGCCCCAGCATTTT
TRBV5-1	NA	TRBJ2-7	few	CASSLEGNEQYF	TGCGCCAGCAGCTTGGAAGGGAACGAGCAGTACTTC
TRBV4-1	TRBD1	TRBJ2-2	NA	CASSQPTGGVAGELFF	TGCGCCAGCAGCCAACCCACAGGGGGAGTTGCCGGGGAGCTGTTTTTT